Included here is one T cell receptor beta chain sequence, with context. The target antigen is unknown. From germline, CDR1 is SGHTA and CDR2 FQGNSA. V was clipped by 4 bases and J by 1 base; unmatched bases: 3. The length of the CDR3 is 15 residues. Unique molecular identifiers tagged the TCRbeta library. TCRdb re-analysed the PCR reads in MiXCR, keeping a single row per CDR3 protein. This sample has about 580,000 distinct CDR3 sequences, with roughly 23% found just once. The sample originates from a study of T-cell reconstitution after alpha-beta-depleted transplantation in children. General observations from the study: Two months or so post-transplant, alpha-beta T cells reportedly derived from several hundred expanded graft clones.

This TCR derives from a boy under three years old who had a stem cell transplant for acute myeloid leukemia, so the T cells may come from the graft donor. The chain joins TRBV7-2 to TRBJ2-5; TRBD2 matches at 10 bases. The specimen comprised PBMCs, mostly from graft donor cells, sampled 360 days after TCRalphabeta/CD19-depleted stem cell transplant. The CDR3 nucleotides read TGTGCCAGCAGCTCGGGACTAGCGCCCCAAGAGACCCAGTACTTC. It specifies CASSSGLAPQETQYF.